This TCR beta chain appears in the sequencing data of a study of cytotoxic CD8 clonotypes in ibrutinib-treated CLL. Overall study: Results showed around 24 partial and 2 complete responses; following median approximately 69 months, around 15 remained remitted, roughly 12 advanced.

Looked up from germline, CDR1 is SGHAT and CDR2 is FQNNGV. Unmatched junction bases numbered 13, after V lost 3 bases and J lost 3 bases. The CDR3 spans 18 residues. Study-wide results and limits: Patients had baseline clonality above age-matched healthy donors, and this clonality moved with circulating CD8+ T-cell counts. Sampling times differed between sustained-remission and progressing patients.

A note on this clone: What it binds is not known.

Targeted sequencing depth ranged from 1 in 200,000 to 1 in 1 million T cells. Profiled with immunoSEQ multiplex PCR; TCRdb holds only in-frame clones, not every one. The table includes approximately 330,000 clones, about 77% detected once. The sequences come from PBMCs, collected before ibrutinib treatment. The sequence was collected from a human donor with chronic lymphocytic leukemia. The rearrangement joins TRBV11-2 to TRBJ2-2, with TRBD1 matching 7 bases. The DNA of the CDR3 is TGTGCCAGCAGCTTCCCACGGCAGGGGGTATTGGACACCGGGGAGCTGTTTTTT. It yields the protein CASSFPRQGVLDTGELFF.